This TCR beta chain was recorded in a study of T-cell reconstitution after alpha-beta-depleted transplantation in children. General observations from the study: From surviving recipient T cells and thymic progenitors came the high day-60 TCRbeta diversity observed in some patients.

The V end was cut by 3 bases, the J end by 4 bases, with 12 bases between. CDR3 length: 15 amino acids. Notes on this clonotype: Antigen specificity is unknown.

The TCRbeta library was prepared with unique molecular identifiers. TCRdb redid the calling of the PCR reads with MiXCR, one entry per CDR3 protein. This table has about a million distinct CDR3 sequences, under 30% appearing once. V usage is TRBV12-3 or TRBV12-4 and J usage is TRBJ2-2, with D possibly matching TRBD1 (6 bases). The sample was PBMCs, mostly from graft donor cells, taken 360 days after TCRalphabeta/CD19-depleted stem cell transplant. This sequence originates from a boy younger than two who had a stem cell transplant for SCID, so the T cells may come from the graft donor. In DNA, the CDR3 is TGTGCCAGCAGTTTGTGGGGGCCGGGCACCGGGGAGCTGTTTTTT. Translation: CASSLWGPGTGELFF.